The source of this T cell receptor (beta chain) is a study of shared clonotypes between healthy human individuals. Study-level information: Donors consisted of two women and three men between 18 and 49. For every donor, three CD4 naive, three CD4 memory, two CD8 naive and one CD8 memory plates were used. Findings and limits, study-wide: It was the non-shared clonotypes that had lower generation probabilities than clonotypes shared by all four donors.

This clone occurred a few times. The antigen is not known. The CDR3 consists of 14 residues. In germline, CDR1 is SGDLS, CDR2 YYNGEE. V was cut by 3 bases and J by 8 bases, with 17 bases left in between. CD8 cells classed as naive were CD45RO-negative and positively selected for CCR7, excluding terminally differentiated effector memory CD45RA+ cells. Produced via immunoSEQ multiplex PCR; TCRdb's table is partial and in-frame only. This table holds about 590,000 clones, nearly 97% found once. The sample was naive CD8+ T cells sorted from blood. This receptor was taken from a woman in her 30s in good health. The chain uses TRBV9 and TRBJ1-1, with D tentatively TRBD1 (6 bases). The CDR3 here is CASSAPNRESEAFF. The CDR3 DNA reads TGTGCCAGCAGCGCGCCAAACAGGGAGTCGGAAGCTTTCTTT.